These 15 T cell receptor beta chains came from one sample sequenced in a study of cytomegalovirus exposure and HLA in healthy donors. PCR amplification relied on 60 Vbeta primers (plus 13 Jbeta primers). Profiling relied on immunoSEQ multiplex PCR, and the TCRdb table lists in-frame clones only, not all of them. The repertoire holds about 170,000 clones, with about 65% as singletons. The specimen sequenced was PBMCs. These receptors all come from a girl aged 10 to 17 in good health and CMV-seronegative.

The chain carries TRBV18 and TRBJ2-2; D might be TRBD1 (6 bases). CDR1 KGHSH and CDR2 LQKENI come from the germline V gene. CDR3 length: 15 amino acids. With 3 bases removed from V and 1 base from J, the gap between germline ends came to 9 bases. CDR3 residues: CASSPGQWNTGELFF. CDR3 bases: TGTGCCAGCTCACCGGGACAATGGAACACCGGGGAGCTGTTTTTT.

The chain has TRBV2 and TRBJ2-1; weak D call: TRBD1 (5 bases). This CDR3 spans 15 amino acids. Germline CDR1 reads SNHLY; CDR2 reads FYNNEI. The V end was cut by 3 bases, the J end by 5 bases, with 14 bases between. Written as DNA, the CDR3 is TGTGCCAGCAGTGATGTTAGACAGAGAGACAATGAGCAGTTCTTC. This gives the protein CASSDVRQRDNEQFF.

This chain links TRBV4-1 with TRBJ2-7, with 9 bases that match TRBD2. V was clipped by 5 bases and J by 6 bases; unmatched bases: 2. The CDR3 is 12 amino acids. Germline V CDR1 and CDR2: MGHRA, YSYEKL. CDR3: CASSGRGGEQYF. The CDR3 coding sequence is TGCGCCAGCAGCGGGCGGGGGGGCGAGCAGTACTTC.

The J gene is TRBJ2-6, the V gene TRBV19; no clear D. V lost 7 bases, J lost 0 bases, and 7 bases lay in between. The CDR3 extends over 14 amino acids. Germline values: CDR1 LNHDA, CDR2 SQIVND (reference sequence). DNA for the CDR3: TGTGCCAGTACCCAGCGCTCTGGGGCCAACGTCCTGACTTTC. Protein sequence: CASTQRSGANVLTF.

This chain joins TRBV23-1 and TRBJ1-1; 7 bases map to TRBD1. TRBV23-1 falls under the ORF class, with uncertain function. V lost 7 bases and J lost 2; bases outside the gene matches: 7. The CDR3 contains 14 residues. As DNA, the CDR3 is TGCGCCAGCACAAACACAGGGGTAAACACTGAAGCTTTCTTT. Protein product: CASTNTGVNTEAFF.

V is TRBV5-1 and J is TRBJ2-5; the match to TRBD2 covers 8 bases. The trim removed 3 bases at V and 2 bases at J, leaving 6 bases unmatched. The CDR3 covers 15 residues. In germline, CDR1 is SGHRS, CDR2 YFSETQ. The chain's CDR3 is CASSSQLAEQETQYF. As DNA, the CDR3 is TGCGCCAGCAGCTCCCAACTAGCGGAGCAAGAGACCCAGTACTTC.

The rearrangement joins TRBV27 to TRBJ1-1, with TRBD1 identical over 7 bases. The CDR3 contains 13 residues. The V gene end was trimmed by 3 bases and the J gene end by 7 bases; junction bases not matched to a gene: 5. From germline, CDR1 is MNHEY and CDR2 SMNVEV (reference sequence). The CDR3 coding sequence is TGTGCCAGCAGTTTCCAAGGGGGCAATGAAGCTTTCTTT. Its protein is CASSFQGGNEAFF.

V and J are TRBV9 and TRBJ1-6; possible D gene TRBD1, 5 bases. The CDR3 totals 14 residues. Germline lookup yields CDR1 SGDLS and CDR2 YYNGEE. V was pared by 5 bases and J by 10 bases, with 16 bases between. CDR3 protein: CASRGAGIGSPLHF. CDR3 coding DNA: TGTGCCAGCAGAGGGGCAGGGATAGGGTCACCCCTCCACTTT.

The CDR3 bases are TGTGCCAGCAGCTCCACGGGACAGGGAAATGAAAAACTGTTTTTT. Amino acid sequence: CASSSTGQGNEKLFF. V usage is TRBV7-2 and J usage is TRBJ1-4; 9 bases are a match to TRBD1. Germline loops: CDR1 SGHTA, CDR2 FQGNSA. The CDR3 totals 15 residues. The V segment lost 4 bases and the J segment 5 bases; nucleotides outside the gene matches: 5. The entire variable domain, with the rest obtained from reference TRBV7-2 and TRBJ1-4, is as follows: GAGVSQSPSNKVTEKGKDVELRCDPISGHTALYWYRQSLGQGLEFLIYFQGNSAPDKSGLPSDRFSAERTGGSVSTLTIQRTQQEDSAVYLCASSSTGQGNEKLFFGSGTQLSVL.

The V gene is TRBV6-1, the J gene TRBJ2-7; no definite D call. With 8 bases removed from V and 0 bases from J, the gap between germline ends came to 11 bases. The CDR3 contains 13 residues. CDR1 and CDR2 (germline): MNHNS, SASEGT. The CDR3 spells CASRPGFSYEQYF. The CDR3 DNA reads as TGTGCCAGCCGCCCCGGTTTCTCCTACGAGCAGTACTTC.

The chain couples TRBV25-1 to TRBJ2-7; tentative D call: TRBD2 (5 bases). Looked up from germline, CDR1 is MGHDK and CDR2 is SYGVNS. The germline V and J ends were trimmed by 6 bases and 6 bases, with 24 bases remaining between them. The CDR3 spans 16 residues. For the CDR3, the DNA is TGTGCCAGCAGCGAAAAAACCGGGGTCCCTGGGATCGAGCAGTACTTC. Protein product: CASSEKTGVPGIEQYF.

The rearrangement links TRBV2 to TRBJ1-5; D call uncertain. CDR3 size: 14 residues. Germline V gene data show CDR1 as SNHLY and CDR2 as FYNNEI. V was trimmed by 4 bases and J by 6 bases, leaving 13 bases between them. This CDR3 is CASSGGDSGQPQHF. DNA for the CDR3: TGTGCCAGCAGTGGTGGAGATTCGGGTCAGCCCCAGCATTTT.

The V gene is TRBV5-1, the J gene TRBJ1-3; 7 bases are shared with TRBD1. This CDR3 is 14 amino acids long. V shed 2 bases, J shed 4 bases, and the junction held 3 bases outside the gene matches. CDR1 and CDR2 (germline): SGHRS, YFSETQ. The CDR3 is CASSFTGEGNTIYF. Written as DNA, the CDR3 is TGCGCCAGCAGCTTTACAGGGGAGGGAAACACCATATATTTT.

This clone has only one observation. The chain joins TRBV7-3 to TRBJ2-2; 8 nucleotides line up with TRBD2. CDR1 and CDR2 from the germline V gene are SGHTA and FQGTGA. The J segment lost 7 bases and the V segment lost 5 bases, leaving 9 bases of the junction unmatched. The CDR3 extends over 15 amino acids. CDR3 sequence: CASSPGGPIGGELFF. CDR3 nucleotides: TGTGCCAGCAGCCCGGGGGGGCCTATCGGCGGGGAGCTGTTTTTT.

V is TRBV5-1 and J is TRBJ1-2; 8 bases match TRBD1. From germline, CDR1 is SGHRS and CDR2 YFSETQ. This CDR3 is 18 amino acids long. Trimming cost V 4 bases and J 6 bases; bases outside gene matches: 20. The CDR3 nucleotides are TGCGCCAGCAGCGCCACCGGGACAGGAATCATTAAAGGGGATGGCTACACCTTC. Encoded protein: CASSATGTGIIKGDGYTF.